Listed below are T cell receptor beta chains from one sample, sequenced in a study of shared clonotypes between healthy human individuals. The table came from immunoSEQ multiplex PCR; TCRdb's copy has only in-frame clones and leaves some out. Of roughly 570,000 clones detected, 95% to 98% appear once; the ten largest clones hold 0.3%. Sequencing was carried out using naive CD8+ T cells sorted from blood. The source is a man younger than 40 in good health. Both conserved end residues are part of each CDR3. The D gene is left open where the match is weak. Where a row states a size, it is once, few, many or the class of an expanded clone; other rows omit it.

D	size	J	V	CDR3	DNA
NA	NA	TRBJ2-7	TRBV5-4	CASSFDSYEQYF	TGTGCCAGCAGCTTTGACAGCTACGAGCAGTACTTC
NA	NA	TRBJ1-1	TRBV7-9	CASSLVGSEAFF	TGTGCCAGCAGCTTAGTCGGGAGTGAAGCTTTCTTT
NA	NA	TRBJ2-3	TRBV7-6	CASSLGGGPDTQYF	TGTGCCAGCAGCTTAGGCGGAGGACCAGATACGCAGTATTTT
TRBD2	NA	TRBJ2-7	TRBV7-9	CAIQLVLAGADSYEQYF	TGTGCCATCCAGCTTGTACTAGCGGGAGCCGATTCCTACGAGCAGTACTTC
NA	NA	TRBJ2-1	TRBV11-2	CASSLAPTEVHEQFF	TGTGCCAGCAGCTTAGCTCCAACAGAAGTCCATGAGCAGTTCTTC
TRBD1	NA	TRBJ2-2	TRBV5-1	CASSFSLTTGDTGELFF	TGCGCCAGCAGCTTTTCCCTTACCACAGGGGACACCGGGGAGCTGTTTTTT
TRBD1	NA	TRBJ1-5	TRBV7-2	CASSPKDRGLGNQPQHF	TGTGCCAGCAGCCCTAAGGACAGGGGGCTGGGCAATCAGCCCCAGCATTTT
NA	NA	TRBJ2-5	TRBV15	CATSDREETQYF	TGTGCCACCAGCGATAGGGAGGAGACCCAGTACTTC
TRBD2	NA	TRBJ2-1	TRBV5-1	CASSPHRLASYNEQFF	TGCGCCAGCAGCCCCCACCGACTAGCGTCTTACAATGAGCAGTTCTTC
NA	NA	TRBJ2-7	TRBV11-2	CASSLDAGAPYEQYF	TGTGCCAGCAGCTTAGACGCAGGGGCTCCCTACGAGCAGTACTTC
NA	once	TRBJ2-1	TRBV28	CASSFRVHEQFF	TGTGCCAGCAGTTTCAGGGTGCATGAGCAGTTCTTC
NA	NA	TRBJ2-1	TRBV4-1	CASSEDGSYNEQFF	TGCGCCAGCAGCGAAGACGGGAGTTACAATGAGCAGTTCTTC
NA	NA	TRBJ1-1	TRBV10-2	CASSGGHPNTEAFF	TGCGCCAGCAGTGGGGGACACCCGAACACTGAAGCTTTCTTT
TRBD1	NA	TRBJ2-3	TRBV14	CASSQVHRGYTDTQYF	TGTGCCAGCAGCCAAGTTCACAGGGGATACACAGATACGCAGTATTTT
TRBD2	NA	TRBJ2-7	TRBV7-8	CASNSWTSGRSSQVGQYF	TGTGCCAGCAACTCCTGGACTAGCGGGAGGTCTTCACAGGTGGGGCAGTACTTC
NA	NA	TRBJ2-1	TRBV4-1	CASSQEARLEQFF	TGCGCCAGCAGCCAAGAGGCCAGACTTGAGCAGTTCTTC
TRBD2	NA	TRBJ2-7	TRBV4-1	CASSQLAGGPYEQYF	TGCGCCAGCAGCCAACTAGCGGGAGGGCCCTACGAGCAGTACTTC
TRBD1	once	TRBJ2-7	TRBV27	CASSPGQGTYEQYF	TGTGCCAGCTCGCCGGGACAGGGAACCTACGAGCAGTACTTC
NA	NA	TRBJ2-7	TRBV7-2	CASSLEGGYNEQYF	TGTGCCAGCAGCCTAGAAGGGGGGTACAACGAGCAGTACTTC
TRBD2	NA	TRBJ2-1	TRBV7-9	CASSPSGVTSGIEQFF	TGTGCCAGCAGCCCATCGGGAGTAACTAGCGGGATAGAGCAGTTCTTC
TRBD1	NA	TRBJ1-1	TRBV29-1	CSAPTGLISEAFF	TGCAGCGCCCCGACAGGGCTGATCTCTGAAGCTTTCTTT
NA	NA	TRBJ2-3	TRBV9	CASSVGLDTQYF	TGTGCCAGCAGCGTAGGGCTAGATACGCAGTATTTT
TRBD1	NA	TRBJ1-4	TRBV11-2	CASSLTPGQGIGANEKLFF	TGTGCCAGCAGCCTTACACCGGGACAGGGGATTGGGGCTAATGAAAAACTGTTTTTT
TRBD2	NA	TRBJ2-7	TRBV14	CASSIRTSGRAYEQYF	TGTGCCAGCAGCATTCGGACTAGCGGGAGAGCTTACGAGCAGTACTTC
TRBD1	NA	TRBJ1-4	TRBV11-2	CASSTTTGAVEKLFF	TGTGCCAGCAGTACTACTACAGGGGCGGTTGAAAAACTGTTTTTT
NA	NA	TRBJ2-1	TRBV28	CASSLMGVLYNEQFF	TGTGCCAGCAGTTTAATGGGCGTCCTTTACAATGAGCAGTTCTTC
NA	NA	TRBJ2-7	TRBV7-9	CASSLKDEQYF	TGTGCCAGCAGCCTCAAAGACGAGCAGTACTTC
NA	once	TRBJ2-7	TRBV6-1	CASLMDNSYEQYF	TGTGCCAGCCTGATGGACAACTCCTACGAGCAGTACTTC
TRBD1	NA	TRBJ2-1	TRBV7-9	CASSFWTGGGHNEQFF	TGTGCCAGCAGCTTCTGGACAGGGGGAGGTCACAATGAGCAGTTCTTC
NA	NA	TRBJ1-1	TRBV13	CASTVSENTEAFF	TGTGCCAGCACTGTTTCGGAGAACACTGAAGCTTTCTTT
NA	NA	TRBJ1-4	TRBV6-5	CASSQAGRLNVKLFF	TGTGCCAGCAGTCAGGCAGGACGACTTAACGTAAAACTGTTTTTT
NA	NA	TRBJ2-1	TRBV7-9	CASSYTGTGNNEQFF	TGTGCCAGCAGCTACACAGGGACTGGAAACAATGAGCAGTTCTTC
TRBD1	NA	TRBJ2-7	TRBV10-3	CAISDRTGSPTYEQYF	TGTGCCATCAGTGATCGGACAGGTTCGCCTACCTACGAGCAGTACTTC
TRBD1	NA	TRBJ2-7	TRBV11-3	CASSLSRTGDYEQYF	TGTGCCAGCAGCTTATCAAGGACAGGAGACTACGAGCAGTACTTC
NA	NA	TRBJ2-7	TRBV15	CATSRAGGYYEQYF	TGTGCCACCAGCAGAGCGGGTGGGTACTACGAGCAGTACTTC
NA	NA	TRBJ2-2	TRBV11-2	CASSPRTGELFF	TGTGCCAGCAGCCCTCGCACCGGGGAGCTGTTTTTT
NA	NA	TRBJ2-1	TRBV7-9	CASRLLLREQFF	TGTGCCAGCCGCCTACTTCTTCGCGAGCAGTTCTTC
NA	NA	TRBJ2-1	TRBV7-8	CASSLIAIVAQWDEQFF	TGTGCCAGCAGCTTAATAGCTATAGTTGCTCAATGGGATGAGCAGTTCTTC
NA	few	TRBJ2-1	TRBV7-9	CASSFPVGEQFF	TGTGCCAGCAGCTTCCCGGTGGGGGAGCAGTTCTTC
TRBD2	NA	TRBJ2-1	TRBV11-2	CASEREGLRDEQFF	TGTGCCAGCGAGCGGGAGGGTTTAAGGGATGAGCAGTTCTTC
NA	NA	TRBJ2-7	TRBV7-8	CASRPVSSYEQYF	TGTGCCAGCAGGCCGGTCAGCTCCTACGAGCAGTACTTC
TRBD2	NA	TRBJ2-1	TRBV29-1	CSVLPPGREGFEQFF	TGCAGCGTTCTTCCCCCGGGGCGGGAGGGTTTTGAGCAGTTCTTC
TRBD2	NA	TRBJ2-1	TRBV4-1	CASSQTSGSSYEQFF	TGCGCCAGCAGCCAGACTAGCGGGAGTAGTTATGAGCAGTTCTTC
TRBD1	NA	TRBJ2-1	TRBV29-1	CSMTGTVAFLDEQFF	TGCAGCATGACCGGGACAGTGGCATTTTTGGATGAGCAGTTCTTC
NA	NA	TRBJ2-3	TRBV11-2	CASSSYGIRGPGDTQYF	TGTGCCAGCAGCTCATATGGGATTCGGGGGCCAGGAGATACGCAGTATTTT
NA	NA	TRBJ1-1	TRBV27	CASSPIERNTEAFF	TGTGCCAGCAGTCCCATTGAGAGGAACACTGAAGCTTTCTTT
TRBD2	NA	TRBJ2-7	TRBV7-8	CASVGREGRYEQYF	TGTGCCAGCGTAGGGCGGGAGGGCCGGTACGAGCAGTACTTC
TRBD2	NA	TRBJ2-7	TRBV7-2	CASSLDGRAWYEQYF	TGTGCCAGCAGCTTAGACGGGAGGGCTTGGTACGAGCAGTACTTC
NA	NA	TRBJ2-7	TRBV7-3	CASSLTAGPYEQYF	TGTGCCAGCAGCTTAACGGCAGGGCCCTACGAGCAGTACTTC
NA	NA	TRBJ2-7	TRBV29-1	CSVELAQSYEQYF	TGCAGCGTTGAGCTAGCGCAGTCCTACGAGCAGTACTTC
TRBD1	NA	TRBJ2-7	TRBV19	CASSIGTGDYEQYF	TGTGCCAGTAGTATAGGGACAGGGGACTACGAGCAGTACTTC
NA	NA	TRBJ2-2	TRBV5-1	CASISDSNTGELFF	TGCGCCAGCATATCGGACAGCAACACCGGGGAGCTGTTTTTT
NA	NA	TRBJ2-7	TRBV6-5	CASSSGAFQQYF	TGTGCCAGCAGTTCTGGGGCCTTCCAGCAGTACTTC
NA	NA	TRBJ2-5	TRBV7-2	CASSPSGGWGETQYF	TGTGCCAGCAGCCCTAGTGGCGGGTGGGGGGAGACCCAGTACTTC
NA	NA	TRBJ1-4	TRBV25-1	CASSGEKLFF	TGTGCCAGCAGCGGTGAAAAACTGTTTTTT